This is a list of T cell receptor beta chains from one sample in a study of control samples from healthy donors and cancer patients. Clones were read by immunoSEQ multiplex PCR, and TCRdb kept only the in-frame ones, dropping some. Of under 85,000 clones listed, 80% to 95% were seen once; the top ten hold over 1%. Sequencing used PBMCs. The receptor set was obtained from a woman aged 40 to 50 with lung cancer. CDR3s include the opening cysteine and the closing phenylalanine or tryptophan.

TRBV16 CASSQVLRTENTEAFF
TRBV5-5 CASSSLDLTGGLSLTEAFF
TRBV6-6 CASRGTGGLHQPQHF
TRBV6-5 CASSPSGQGDTQYF
TRBV6-1 CASSALRTERKYEQYF
TRBV29-1 CSAGTGGSYEQYF
TRBV19 CASSSPGYGYTF
TRBV9 CASSVEGNEQYF
TRBV7-9 CASRPKDRINTEAFF
TRBV7-8 CASSSDRDSYNSPLHF
TRBV5-1 CASSLAGATEAFF
TRBV19 CASSPGPGTGNFYNSPLHF
TRBV5-5 CASSSDSTYEQYF
TRBV3-1/TRBV3-2 CASSQGSLLGTHDEQYF
TRBV9 CASSVQGGNTEAFF
TRBV4-2 CASSQDEKSSGANVLTF
TRBV12-3/TRBV12-4 CASTRDGDREAFF
TRBV15 CATGPGNQPQHF
TRBV4-1 CASSQDFEGGRSNSPLHF
TRBV4-2 CASSQEGTFVSGANVLTF
TRBV11-3 CASSRPAGNTIYF
TRBV5-5 CASSLESFSGGATDTQYF
TRBV28 CASSLVGYGFYEQYF
TRBV19 CATTPDGPSPGHQYF
TRBV6-1 CASSLGGGTEAFF
TRBV5-8 CASSPRLAGDIYEQYF
TRBV2 CASSDRRNYGYTF
TRBV6-4 CASSVQGASGKLFF
TRBV7-3 CASSRTGTGGFSYEQYF
TRBV7-9 CASSLARLAGVNTGELFF
TRBV12-3/TRBV12-4 CASNTGQNTEAFF